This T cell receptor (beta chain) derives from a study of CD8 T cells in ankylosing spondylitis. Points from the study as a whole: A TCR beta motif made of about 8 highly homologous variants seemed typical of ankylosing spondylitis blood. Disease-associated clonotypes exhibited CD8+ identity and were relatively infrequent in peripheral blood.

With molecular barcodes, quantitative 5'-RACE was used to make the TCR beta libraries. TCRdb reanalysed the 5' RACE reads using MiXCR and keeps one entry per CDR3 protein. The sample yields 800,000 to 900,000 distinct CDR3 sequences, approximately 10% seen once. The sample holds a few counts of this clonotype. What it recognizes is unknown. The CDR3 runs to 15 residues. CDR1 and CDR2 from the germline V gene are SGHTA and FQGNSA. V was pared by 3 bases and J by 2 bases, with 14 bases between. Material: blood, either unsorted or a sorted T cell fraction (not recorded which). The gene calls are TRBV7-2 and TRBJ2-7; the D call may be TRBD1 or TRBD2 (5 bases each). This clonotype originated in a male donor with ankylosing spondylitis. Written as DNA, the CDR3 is TGTGCCAGCAGCTTGACCAGGGACCCAGCCTACGAGCAGTACTTC. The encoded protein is CASSLTRDPAYEQYF.